This paragraph covers one T cell receptor (beta chain) sequence. These data belong to a study of CD8 T cells in Susac syndrome. Germline CDR1 is SQVTM and CDR2 is ANQGSEA. CDR3 size: 13 residues. The V gene lost 6 bases and the J gene lost 4 bases, with 13 bases spanning the gap. An amount of RNA that ranged from about 0.45 to 1 ug was reverse transcribed with random hexamers. TCRdb reanalysed the immunoSEQ multiplex PCR reads using MiXCR and keeps one entry per CDR3 protein. The repertoire holds 250,000 to 350,000 distinct CDR3 sequences, with around 83% as singletons. This chain links TRBV29-1 with TRBJ2-1; D unresolved. The sample consisted of CD8+ T cells from PBMCs. This sequence originates from a human donor with multiple sclerosis. The CDR3 loop is CSVHKLGYNEQFF. The DNA for the CDR3 is TGCAGCGTCCACAAATTAGGATACAATGAGCAGTTCTTC.